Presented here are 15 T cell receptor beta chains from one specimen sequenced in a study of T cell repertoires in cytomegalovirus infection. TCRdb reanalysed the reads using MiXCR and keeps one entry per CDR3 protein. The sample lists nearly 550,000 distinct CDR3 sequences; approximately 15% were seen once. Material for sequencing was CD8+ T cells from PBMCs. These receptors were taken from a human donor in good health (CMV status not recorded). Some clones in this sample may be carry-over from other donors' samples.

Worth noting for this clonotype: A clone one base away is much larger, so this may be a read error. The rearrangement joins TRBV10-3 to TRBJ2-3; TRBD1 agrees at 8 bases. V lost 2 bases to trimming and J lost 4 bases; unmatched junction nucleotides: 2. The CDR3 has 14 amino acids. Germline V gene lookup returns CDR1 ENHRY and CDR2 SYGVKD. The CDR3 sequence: CAISEAGGADTQYF. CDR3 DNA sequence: TGTGCCATCAGTGAGGCAGGGGGCGCAGATACGCAGTATTTT.

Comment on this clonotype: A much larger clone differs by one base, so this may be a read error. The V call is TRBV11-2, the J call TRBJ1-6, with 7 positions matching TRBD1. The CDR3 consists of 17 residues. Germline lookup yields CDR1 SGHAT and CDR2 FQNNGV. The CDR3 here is CASRLEQGRKYNSPLHF. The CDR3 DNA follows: TGTGCCAGCAGATTAGAACAGGGGCGGAAGTATAATTCACCCCTCCACTTT. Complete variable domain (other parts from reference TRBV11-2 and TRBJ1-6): EAGVAQSPRYKIIEKRQSVAFWCNPISGHATLYWYQQILGQGPKLLIQFQNNGVVDDSQLPKDRFSAERLKGVDSTLKIQPAKLEDSAVYLCASRLEQGRKYNSPLHFGNGTRLTVT.

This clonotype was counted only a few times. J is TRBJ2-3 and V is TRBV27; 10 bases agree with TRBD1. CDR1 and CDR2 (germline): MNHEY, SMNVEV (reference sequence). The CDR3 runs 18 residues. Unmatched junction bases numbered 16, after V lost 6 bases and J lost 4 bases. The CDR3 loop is CASSRPRGQGGFADTQYF. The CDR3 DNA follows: TGTGCCAGCAGCCGCCCTCGAGGACAGGGGGGGTTCGCAGATACGCAGTATTTT.

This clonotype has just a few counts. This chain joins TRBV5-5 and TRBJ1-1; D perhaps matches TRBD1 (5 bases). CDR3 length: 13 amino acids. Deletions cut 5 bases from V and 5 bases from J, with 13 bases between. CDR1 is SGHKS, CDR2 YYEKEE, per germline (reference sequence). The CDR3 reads CASRAQGGTEAFF. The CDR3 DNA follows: TGTGCCAGCAGAGCCCAGGGTGGAACTGAAGCTTTCTTT.

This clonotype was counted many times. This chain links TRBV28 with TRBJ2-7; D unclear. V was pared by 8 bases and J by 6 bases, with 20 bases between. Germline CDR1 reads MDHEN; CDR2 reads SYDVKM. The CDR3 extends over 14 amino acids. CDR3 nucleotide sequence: TGTGCCAGCGCTCTCTCGGAGTCGTGGGGCGAGCAGTACTTC. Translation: CASALSESWGEQYF.

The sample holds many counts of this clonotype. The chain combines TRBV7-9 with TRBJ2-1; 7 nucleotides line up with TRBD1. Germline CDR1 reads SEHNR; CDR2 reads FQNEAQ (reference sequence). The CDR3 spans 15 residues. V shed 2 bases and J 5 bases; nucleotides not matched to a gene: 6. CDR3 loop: CASSLRTGPNNEQFF. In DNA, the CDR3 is TGTGCCAGCAGCTTACGGACAGGTCCGAACAATGAGCAGTTCTTC.

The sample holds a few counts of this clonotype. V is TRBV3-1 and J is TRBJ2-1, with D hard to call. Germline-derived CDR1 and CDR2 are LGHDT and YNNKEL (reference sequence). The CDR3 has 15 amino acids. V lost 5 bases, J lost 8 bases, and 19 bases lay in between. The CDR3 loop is CASSTVPSFRDEQFF. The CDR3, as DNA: TGTGCCAGCAGCACGGTCCCTTCCTTTCGCGATGAGCAGTTCTTC.

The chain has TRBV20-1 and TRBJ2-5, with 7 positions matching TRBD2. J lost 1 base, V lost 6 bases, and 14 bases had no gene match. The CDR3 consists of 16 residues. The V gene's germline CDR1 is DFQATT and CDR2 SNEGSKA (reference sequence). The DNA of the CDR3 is TGCAGTGCCCCCGGATGGCAGCGGGGACCCCAAGAGACCCAGTACTTC. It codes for CSAPGWQRGPQETQYF.

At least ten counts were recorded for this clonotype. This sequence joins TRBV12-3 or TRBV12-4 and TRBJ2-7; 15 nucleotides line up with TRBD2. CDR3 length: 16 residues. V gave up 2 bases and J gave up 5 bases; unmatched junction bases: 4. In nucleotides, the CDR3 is TGTGCCAGCAGTTTACCCGGGACTAGCGGGGGGAACGAGCAGTACTTC. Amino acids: CASSLPGTSGGNEQYF.

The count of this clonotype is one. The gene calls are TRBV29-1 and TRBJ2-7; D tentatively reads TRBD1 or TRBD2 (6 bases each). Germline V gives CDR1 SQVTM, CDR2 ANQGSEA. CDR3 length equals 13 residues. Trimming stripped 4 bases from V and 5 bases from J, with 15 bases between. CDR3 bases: TGCAGCGTTGGTTGGGGGGCGTTGGACGAGCAGTACTTC. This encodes CSVGWGALDEQYF.

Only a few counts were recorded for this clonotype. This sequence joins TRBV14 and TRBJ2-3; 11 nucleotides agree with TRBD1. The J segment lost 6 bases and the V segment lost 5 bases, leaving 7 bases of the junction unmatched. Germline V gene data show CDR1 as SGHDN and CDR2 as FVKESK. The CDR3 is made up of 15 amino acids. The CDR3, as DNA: TGTGCCAGCAGCTTACGGACAGGGGGCCGGGATACGCAGTATTTT. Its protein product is CASSLRTGGRDTQYF.

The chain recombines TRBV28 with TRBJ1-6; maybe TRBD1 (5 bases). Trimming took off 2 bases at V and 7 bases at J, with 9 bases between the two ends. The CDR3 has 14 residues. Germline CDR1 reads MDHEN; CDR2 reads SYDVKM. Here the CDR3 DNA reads TGTGCCAGCAGTTTAACCAGGGACAATTCACCCCTCCACTTT. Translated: CASSLTRDNSPLHF.

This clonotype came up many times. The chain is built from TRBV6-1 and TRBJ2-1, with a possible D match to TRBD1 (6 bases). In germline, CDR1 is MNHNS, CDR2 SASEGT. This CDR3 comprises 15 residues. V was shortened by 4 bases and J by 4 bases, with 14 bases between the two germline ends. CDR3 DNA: TGTGCCAGCAGTGGGACAGTTCAAGAATACAATGAGCAGTTCTTC. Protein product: CASSGTVQEYNEQFF.

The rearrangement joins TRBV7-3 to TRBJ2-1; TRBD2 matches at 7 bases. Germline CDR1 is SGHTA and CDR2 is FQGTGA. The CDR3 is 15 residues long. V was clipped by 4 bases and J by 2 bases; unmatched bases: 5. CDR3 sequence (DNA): TGTGCCAGCAGCTCCACTAGCGCCGCCTACAATGAGCAGTTCTTC. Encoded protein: CASSSTSAAYNEQFF.

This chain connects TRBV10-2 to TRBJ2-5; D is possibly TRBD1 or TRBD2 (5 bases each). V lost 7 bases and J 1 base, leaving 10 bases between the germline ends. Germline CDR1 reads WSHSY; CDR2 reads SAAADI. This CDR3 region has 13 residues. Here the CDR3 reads CASTGTPQETQYF. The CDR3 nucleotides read TGCGCCAGCACGGGGACGCCCCAAGAGACCCAGTACTTC.